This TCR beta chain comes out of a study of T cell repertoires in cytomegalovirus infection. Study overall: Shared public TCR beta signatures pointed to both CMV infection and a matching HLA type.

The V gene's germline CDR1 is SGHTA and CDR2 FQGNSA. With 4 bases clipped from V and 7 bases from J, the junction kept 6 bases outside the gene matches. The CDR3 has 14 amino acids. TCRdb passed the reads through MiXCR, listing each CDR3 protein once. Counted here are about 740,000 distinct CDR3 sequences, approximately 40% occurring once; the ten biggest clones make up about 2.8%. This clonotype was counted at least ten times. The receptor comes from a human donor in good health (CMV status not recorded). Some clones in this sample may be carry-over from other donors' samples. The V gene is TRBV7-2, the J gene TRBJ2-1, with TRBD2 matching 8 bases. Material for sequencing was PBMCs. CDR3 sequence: CASSSLGLGNEQFF. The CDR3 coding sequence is TGTGCCAGCAGCTCCCTGGGACTAGGAAATGAGCAGTTCTTC.